This T cell receptor beta chain originates from a study of T cell repertoires in aging, cancer and after chemotherapy. Findings and caveats of the study: Age-matched healthy donors had significantly more diverse, less clonal blood TCR repertoires than untreated cancer patients. Immunological memory after chemotherapy cannot be judged from the repertoire data. In healthy donors, age-related TCR diversity loss mainly reflected lost richness. In each cancer cohort, median generation probability increased across chemotherapy, suggesting thymic output rebounded.

Multiplex touch-down PCR with TRB-A/B primers amplified rearranged V-D-J TRB sequences. Each CDR3 protein gets one entry after TCRdb re-called the multiplex PCR reads with MiXCR. The sample consists of about 2,500 distinct CDR3 sequences, approximately 50% of them appearing once. TCR beta rearrangements were amplified from peripheral blood genomic DNA. On this clonotype itself: Its target is unknown.

From germline, CDR1 is SGHRS and CDR2 YFSETQ. The CDR3 extends over 14 amino acids. Trimming removed 0 bases from V and 4 bases from J; junction bases left unmatched: 3. The TCR was taken from a human donor with a solid tumor. The sequencing input was blood. The gene calls are TRBV5-1 and TRBJ1-1, with TRBD1 matching 7 bases. The CDR3 DNA sequence: TGCGCCAGCAGCTTGGACAGGGGCGGCACTGAAGCTTTCTTT. Translating it yields CASSLDRGGTEAFF.